This TCR beta chain was sequenced during a study of cytotoxic CD8 clonotypes in ibrutinib-treated CLL. Study background: Researchers reported about a dozen relapsed/refractory and about 15 treatment-naive patients, some 18 of them IGHV unmutated. Across samples, productive templates numbered 200,000 to 300,000 and productive rearrangements reached 94,082 on average.

TCRdb's copy holds only in-frame clones and misses some; the assay was immunoSEQ multiplex PCR. The sample carries more than 75,000 clones, 70% to 80% recorded once. This CDR3 contains 13 residues. Germline V CDR1 and CDR2: SGHKS, YYEKEE (reference sequence). The V end was cut by 5 bases, the J end by 1 base, with 10 bases between. The V gene is TRBV5-5, the J gene TRBJ2-7, with no clear D. This TCR came from a human donor with chronic lymphocytic leukemia. This sample comprised PBMCs, obtained after 24 months of ibrutinib treatment. The chain's CDR3 is CASRATQSYEQYF. The CDR3 bases are TGTGCCAGCAGGGCGACCCAGTCCTACGAGCAGTACTTC.